This note documents a single TCR beta chain sequence. The sample is drawn from a study of blood T cell repertoires in COVID-19. Some clones are missing from TCRdb's copy, which holds only in-frame ones; the method was immunoSEQ multiplex PCR. In the table there are about 210,000 clones, roughly nine tenths of which are singletons. Trimming removed 0 bases from V and 13 bases from J, with 10 bases in between. Per the germline V gene, CDR1 is LNHNV and CDR2 is YYDKDF (reference sequence). The CDR3 has 12 residues. The chain is built from TRBV15 and TRBJ1-5; perhaps TRBD1 as D (6 bases). This TCR was sampled from a man younger than 45 with acute or convalescent COVID-19. Material: peripheral blood. CDR3 amino acids: CATSRDHRVQHF. The CDR3 region has the DNA TGTGCCACCAGCAGAGACCACAGGGTACAGCATTTT. The complete variable domain, with remaining parts taken from reference TRBV15 and TRBJ1-5, reads DAMVIQNPRYQVTQFGKPVTLSCSQTLNHNVMYWYQQKSSQAPKLLFHYYDKDFNNEADTPDNFQSRRPNTSFCFLDIRSPGLGDTAMYLCATSRDHRVQHFGDGTRLSIL.